The rows below give T cell receptor beta chains drawn from one sample of a study of T-cell reconstitution after alpha-beta-depleted transplantation in children. MiXCR, applied by TCRdb to the PCR reads, yields one record per CDR3 protein. Of about 72,000 distinct CDR3 sequences in the sample, more than 5.5% are singletons; the top ten hold more than 2.5%. The input for sequencing was PBMCs from the stem cell graft donor, taken from the stem cell graft. These receptors were collected from a human donor who donated a stem cell graft to a child with acute lymphoblastic leukemia. CDR3s include the opening cysteine and the closing phenylalanine or tryptophan. Each record gives: V gene, J gene, D gene, clone size, CDR3 DNA, CDR3 protein. The D gene is left open where the match is weak. Some rows have no size entry. The others give once, few or many, or a class for an expanded clone.

TRBV10-3	TRBJ2-3	TRBD2	.	TGTGCCATCTTACGGACTAGCGGGAGTGGGATTCCTAGCACAGATACGCAGAATTTT	CAILRTSGSGIPSTDTQNF
TRBV29-1	TRBJ2-1	TRBD2	many	TGCAGCGTTGAAGGGCGACTAGCGGGTTACAATGAGCAGTTCTTC	CSVEGRLAGYNEQFF
TRBV20-1	TRBJ2-3	.	many	TGCAGTGCTACAAAAACAGTCGTCGCAGATACGCAGTATTTT	CSATKTVVADTQYF
TRBV14	TRBJ1-2	.	.	TGTGCCAGCAGCCTTACAAGAGTCGGAGGCTACACCTTC	CASSLTRVGGYTF
TRBV12-3/TRBV12-4	TRBJ2-3	.	many	TGTGCCAGCAGCCAAACGTATACAGATACGCAGTATTTT	CASSQTYTDTQYF
TRBV5-1	TRBJ2-1	TRBD2	many	TGCGCCAGCAGCTTTAGCGGGGGGCCTTACAATGAGCAGTTCTTC	CASSFSGGPYNEQFF
TRBV27	TRBJ1-1	.	many	TGTGCCAGCAGTTTCGGGGGGGCGAGGAACACTGAAGCTTTCTTT	CASSFGGARNTEAFF
TRBV3-1	TRBJ2-1	TRBD2	many	TGTGCCAGCAGCCCAGGACTAGCGGGGGGGTGGGGAGAGCAGTTCTTC	CASSPGLAGGWGEQFF
TRBV7-9	TRBJ2-2	TRBD2	.	TGTGCCAGCAGCTCCCAAAGCGGGACGGGCGGGGAGCTGTTTTTT	CASSSQSGTGGELFF
TRBV27	TRBJ1-2	.	.	TGTGCCAGCAGTTTATACAGCACCGCTTCTAACTATGGCTACACCTTC	CASSLYSTASNYGYTF
TRBV28	TRBJ1-5	.	many	TGTGCCAGCGTTACACTAGTAAGCAATCAGCCCCAGCATTTT	CASVTLVSNQPQHF
TRBV28	TRBJ1-3	TRBD1	many	TGTGCCAGCAGGTCCGGGACAGTTGTTGGAAACACCATATATTTT	CASRSGTVVGNTIYF
TRBV11-1	TRBJ2-1	.	.	TGTGCCAGCAGCCCCCTACGGGAGCAGTTCTTC	CASSPLREQFF
TRBV10-3	TRBJ1-1	.	.	TGTGCCATCAGTCTCGGAGGTAGTATGGTTGAAGCTTTCTTT	CAISLGGSMVEAFF
TRBV27	TRBJ2-3	.	few	TGTGCCAGCAGTTTAGAAAGGGTCCCAGATACGCAGTATTTT	CASSLERVPDTQYF
TRBV12-3/TRBV12-4	TRBJ2-1	.	.	TGTGCCAGCAGCGCGGGAATCTACAATGAGCAGTTCTTC	CASSAGIYNEQFF
TRBV9	TRBJ1-2	.	many	TGTGCCAGCAGCTCCGGGACATCGTCAAACTATGGCTACACCTTC	CASSSGTSSNYGYTF
TRBV6-2/TRBV6-3	TRBJ1-1	TRBD1	many	TGTGCCAGCAGTTACACGGAGGACAGGGGGCCAAACACTGAAGCTTTCTTT	CASSYTEDRGPNTEAFF